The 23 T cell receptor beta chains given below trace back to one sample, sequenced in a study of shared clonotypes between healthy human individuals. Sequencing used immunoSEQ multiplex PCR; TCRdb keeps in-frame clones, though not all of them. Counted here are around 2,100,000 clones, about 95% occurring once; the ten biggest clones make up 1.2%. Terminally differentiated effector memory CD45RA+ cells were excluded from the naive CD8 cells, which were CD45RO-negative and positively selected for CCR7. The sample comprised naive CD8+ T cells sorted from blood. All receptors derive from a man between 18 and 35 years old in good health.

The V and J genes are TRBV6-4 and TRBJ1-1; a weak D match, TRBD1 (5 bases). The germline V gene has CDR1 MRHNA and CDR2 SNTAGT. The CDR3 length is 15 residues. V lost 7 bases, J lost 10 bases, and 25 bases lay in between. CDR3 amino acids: CASTSRDNQSRGAFF. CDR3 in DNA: TGTGCCAGCACTTCTCGAGACAACCAATCTAGGGGAGCTTTCTTT.

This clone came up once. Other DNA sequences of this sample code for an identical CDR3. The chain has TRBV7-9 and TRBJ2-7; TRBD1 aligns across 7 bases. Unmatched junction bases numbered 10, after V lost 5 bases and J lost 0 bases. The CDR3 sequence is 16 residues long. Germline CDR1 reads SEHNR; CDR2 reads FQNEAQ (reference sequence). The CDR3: CASSPRTGPSSYEQYF. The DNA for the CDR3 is TGTGCCAGCAGCCCTAGGACAGGACCCTCCTCCTACGAGCAGTACTTC.

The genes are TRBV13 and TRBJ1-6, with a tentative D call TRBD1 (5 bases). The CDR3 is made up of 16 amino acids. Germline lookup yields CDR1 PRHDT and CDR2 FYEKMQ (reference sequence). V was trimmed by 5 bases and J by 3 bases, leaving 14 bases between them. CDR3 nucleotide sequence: TGTGCCAGCAGCCAGGGACGTTCCCACTATAATTCACCCCTCCACTTT. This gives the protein CASSQGRSHYNSPLHF.

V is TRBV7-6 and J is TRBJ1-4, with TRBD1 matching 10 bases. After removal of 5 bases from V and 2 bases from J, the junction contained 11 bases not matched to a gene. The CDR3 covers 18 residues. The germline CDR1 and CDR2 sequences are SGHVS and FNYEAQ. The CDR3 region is CASSPGTGVYRTNEKLFF. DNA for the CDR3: TGTGCCAGCAGCCCGGGGACAGGGGTGTATCGTACTAATGAAAAACTGTTTTTT.

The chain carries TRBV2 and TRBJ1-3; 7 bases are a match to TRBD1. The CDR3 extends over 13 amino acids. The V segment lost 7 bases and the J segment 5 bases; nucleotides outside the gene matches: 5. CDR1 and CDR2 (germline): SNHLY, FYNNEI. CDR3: CASILTGRNTIYF. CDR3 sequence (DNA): TGTGCCAGCATTCTGACAGGGAGAAACACCATATATTTT.

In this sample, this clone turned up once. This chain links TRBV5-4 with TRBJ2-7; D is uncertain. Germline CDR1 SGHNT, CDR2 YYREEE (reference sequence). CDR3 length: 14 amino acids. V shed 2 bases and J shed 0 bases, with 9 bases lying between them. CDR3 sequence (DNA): TGTGCCAGCAGCTTAGCTGCGGCCTCCTACGAGCAGTACTTC. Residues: CASSLAAASYEQYF.

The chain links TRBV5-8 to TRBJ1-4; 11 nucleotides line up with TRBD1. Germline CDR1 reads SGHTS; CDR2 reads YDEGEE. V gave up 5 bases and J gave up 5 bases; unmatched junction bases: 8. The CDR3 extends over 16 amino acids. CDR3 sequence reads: CASRGQGETENEKLFF. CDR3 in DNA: TGTGCCAGCAGGGGACAGGGGGAGACAGAAAATGAAAAACTGTTTTTT.

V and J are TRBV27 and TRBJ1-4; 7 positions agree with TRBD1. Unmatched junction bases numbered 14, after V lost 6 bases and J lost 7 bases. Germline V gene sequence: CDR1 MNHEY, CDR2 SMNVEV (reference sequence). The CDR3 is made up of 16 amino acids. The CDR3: CASRSTGEGWGEKLFF. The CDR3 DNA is TGTGCCAGCAGGAGTACAGGGGAAGGTTGGGGTGAAAAACTGTTTTTT.

The CDR3 nucleotides read TGTGCCTCCAAGGGGGGCGGGAACACTGAAGCTTTCTTT. Residues: CASKGGGNTEAFF. The chain joins TRBV5-6 to TRBJ1-1; a weak D match, TRBD1 (6 bases). CDR1 and CDR2 (germline): SGHDT, YYEEEE. Trimming removed 10 bases at V and 1 base at J, with 14 bases between. The CDR3 runs 13 residues.

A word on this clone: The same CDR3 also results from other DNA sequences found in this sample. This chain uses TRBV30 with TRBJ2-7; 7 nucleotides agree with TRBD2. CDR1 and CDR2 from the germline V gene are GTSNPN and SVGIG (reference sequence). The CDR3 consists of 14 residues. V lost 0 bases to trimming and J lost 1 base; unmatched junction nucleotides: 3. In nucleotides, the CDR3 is TGTGCCTGGAGTGTATCGGGGGGTTCCTACGAGCAGTACTTC. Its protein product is CAWSVSGGSYEQYF. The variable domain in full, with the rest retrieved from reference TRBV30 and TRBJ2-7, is SQTIHQWPATLVQPVGSPLSLECTVEGTSNPNLYWYRQAAGRGLQLLFYSVGIGQISSEVPQNLSASRPQDRQFILSSKKLLLSDSGFYLCAWSVSGGSYEQYFGPGTRLTVT.

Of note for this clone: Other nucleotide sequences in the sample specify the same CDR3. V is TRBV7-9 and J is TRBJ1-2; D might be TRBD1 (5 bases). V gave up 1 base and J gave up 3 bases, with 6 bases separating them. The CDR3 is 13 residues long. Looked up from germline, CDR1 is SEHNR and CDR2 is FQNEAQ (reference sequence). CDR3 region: CASSLGGDYGYTF. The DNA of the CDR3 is TGTGCCAGCAGCTTAGGAGGGGACTATGGCTACACCTTC.

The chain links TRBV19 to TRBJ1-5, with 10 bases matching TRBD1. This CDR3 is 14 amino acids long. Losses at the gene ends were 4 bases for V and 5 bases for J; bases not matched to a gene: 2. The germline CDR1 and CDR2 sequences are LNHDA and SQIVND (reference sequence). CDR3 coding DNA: TGTGCCAGTAGTACGACAGGGGGCGATCAGCCCCAGCATTTT. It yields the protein CASSTTGGDQPQHF.

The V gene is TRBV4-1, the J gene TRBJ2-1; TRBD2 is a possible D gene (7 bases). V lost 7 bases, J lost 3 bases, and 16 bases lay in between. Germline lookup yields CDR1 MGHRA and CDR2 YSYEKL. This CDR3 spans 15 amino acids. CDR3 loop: CASKPTGGLYNEQFF. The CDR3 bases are TGCGCCAGCAAACCAACGGGGGGCCTCTACAATGAGCAGTTCTTC.

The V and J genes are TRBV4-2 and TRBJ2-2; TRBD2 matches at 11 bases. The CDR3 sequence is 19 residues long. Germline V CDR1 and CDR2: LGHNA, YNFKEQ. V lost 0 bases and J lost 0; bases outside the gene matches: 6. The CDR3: CASSQETSGALPNTGELFF. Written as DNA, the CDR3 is TGTGCCAGCAGCCAAGAGACTAGCGGGGCCCTCCCGAACACCGGGGAGCTGTTTTTT.

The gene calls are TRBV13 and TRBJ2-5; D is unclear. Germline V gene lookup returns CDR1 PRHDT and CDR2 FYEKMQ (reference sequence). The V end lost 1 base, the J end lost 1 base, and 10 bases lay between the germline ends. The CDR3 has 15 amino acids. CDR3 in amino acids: CASSLVGNSQETQYF. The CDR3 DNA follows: TGTGCCAGCAGCTTAGTGGGGAACAGCCAAGAGACCCAGTACTTC.

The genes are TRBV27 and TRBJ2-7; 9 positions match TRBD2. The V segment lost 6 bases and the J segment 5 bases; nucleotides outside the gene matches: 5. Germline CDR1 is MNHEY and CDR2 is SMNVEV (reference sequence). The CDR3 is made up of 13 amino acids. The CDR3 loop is CASRGLAVDEQYF. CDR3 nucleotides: TGTGCCAGCAGGGGACTAGCCGTGGACGAGCAGTACTTC.

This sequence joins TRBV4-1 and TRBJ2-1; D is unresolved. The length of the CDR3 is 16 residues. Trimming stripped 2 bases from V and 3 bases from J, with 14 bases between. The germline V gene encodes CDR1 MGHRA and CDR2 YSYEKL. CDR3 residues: CASSQILGASYNEQFF. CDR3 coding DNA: TGCGCCAGCAGCCAAATCCTCGGTGCTAGCTACAATGAGCAGTTCTTC.

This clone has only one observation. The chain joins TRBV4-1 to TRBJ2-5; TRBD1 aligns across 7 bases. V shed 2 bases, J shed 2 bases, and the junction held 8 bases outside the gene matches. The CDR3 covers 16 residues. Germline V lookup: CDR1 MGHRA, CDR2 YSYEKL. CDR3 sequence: CASSQPWTGTQETQYF. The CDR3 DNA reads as TGCGCCAGCAGCCAACCTTGGACAGGAACACAAGAGACCCAGTACTTC.

This CDR3 reads CSGGPEDTQYF. CDR3 DNA sequence: TGCAGCGGCGGTCCCGAGGATACGCAGTATTTT. The chain recombines TRBV29-1 with TRBJ2-3; the D is unclear. Germline V lookup: CDR1 SQVTM, CDR2 ANQGSEA. V lost 7 bases and J lost 6, with 11 bases in between. This CDR3 contains 11 residues.

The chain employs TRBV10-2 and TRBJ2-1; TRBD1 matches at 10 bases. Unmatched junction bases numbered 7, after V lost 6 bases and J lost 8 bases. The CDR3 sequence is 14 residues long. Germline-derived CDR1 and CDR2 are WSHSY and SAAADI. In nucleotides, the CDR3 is TGCGCCAGCAGGGGACAGGGGTTCCCTTATGAGCAGTTCTTC. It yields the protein CASRGQGFPYEQFF.

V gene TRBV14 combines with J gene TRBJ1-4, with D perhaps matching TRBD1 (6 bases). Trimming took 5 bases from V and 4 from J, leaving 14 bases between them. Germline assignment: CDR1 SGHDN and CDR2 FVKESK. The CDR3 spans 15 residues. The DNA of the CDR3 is TGTGCCAGCAGCAACACGGACAGTAGTAATGAAAAACTGTTTTTT. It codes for CASSNTDSSNEKLFF. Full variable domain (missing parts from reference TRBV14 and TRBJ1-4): EAGVTQFPSHSVIEKGQTVTLRCDPISGHDNLYWYRRVMGKEIKFLLHFVKESKQDESGMPNNRFLAERTGGTYSTLKVQPAELEDSGVYFCASSNTDSSNEKLFFGSGTQLSVL.

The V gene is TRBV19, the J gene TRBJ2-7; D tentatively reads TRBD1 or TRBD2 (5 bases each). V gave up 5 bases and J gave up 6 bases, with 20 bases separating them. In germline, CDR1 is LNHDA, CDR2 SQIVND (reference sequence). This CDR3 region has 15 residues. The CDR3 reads CASSSRTRGDLEQYF. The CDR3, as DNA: TGTGCCAGTAGTTCCCGGACCCGAGGGGATCTCGAGCAGTACTTC.

This CDR3 is CASSTGTGGAGGYTF. Written as DNA, the CDR3 is TGTGCCAGCAGCACCGGGACAGGGGGCGCCGGGGGCTACACCTTC. The chain recombines TRBV5-6 with TRBJ1-2; 12 bases match TRBD1. V was clipped by 4 bases and J by 8 bases; unmatched bases: 9. This CDR3 has 15 residues. Germline V gene sequence: CDR1 SGHDT, CDR2 YYEEEE. Supplemented by reference TRBV5-6 and TRBJ1-2, the full variable domain reads DAGVTQSPTHLIKTRGQQVTLRCSPKSGHDTVSWYQQALGQGPQFIFQYYEEEERQRGNFPDRFSGHQFPNYSSELNVNALLLGDSALYLCASSTGTGGAGGYTFGSGTRLTVV.